This entry lists 21 T cell receptor beta chains sequenced from one sample in a study of cytomegalovirus exposure and HLA in healthy donors. It was with 60 Vbeta and 13 Jbeta primers that the PCR ran. Clones were sequenced by immunoSEQ multiplex PCR, and TCRdb holds only the in-frame ones, with some missing. The sample holds more than 55,000 clones. Material: PBMCs. The receptors here all came from a woman between 40 and 50 years old in good health and CMV-seropositive.

The V call is TRBV7-6, the J call TRBJ2-7; 7 bases align to TRBD1. Per germline, CDR1 SGHVS and CDR2 FNYEAQ. V lost 5 bases and J lost 2; bases outside the gene matches: 9. This CDR3 spans 15 amino acids. The CDR3 DNA follows: TGTGCCAGCAGCCCGCAACCGGGACAGACCTACGAGCAGTACTTC. Amino acids: CASSPQPGQTYEQYF. The full variable domain, completed using reference TRBV7-6 and TRBJ2-7, is GAGVSQSPRYKVTKRGQDVALRCDPISGHVSLYWYRQALGQGPEFLTYFNYEAQQDKSGLPNDRFSAERPEGSISTLTIQRTEQRDSAMYRCASSPQPGQTYEQYFGPGTRLTVT.

The chain recombines TRBV25-1 with TRBJ2-7, with 9 positions matching TRBD1. J gave up 10 bases and V 2 bases, and 9 bases lay outside the gene matches. Germline CDR1 MGHDK, CDR2 SYGVNS. CDR3 length equals 14 residues. CDR3 in DNA: TGTGCCAGCAGTGAAAGCGGGACAGGGAAGGCCCAGTACTTC. It encodes CASSESGTGKAQYF.

This rearrangement joins TRBV4-1 to TRBJ1-3, with D perhaps TRBD1 (6 bases). The CDR3 has 17 amino acids. The germline V and J ends were trimmed by 5 bases and 0 bases, with 17 bases remaining between them. CDR1 is MGHRA and CDR2 is YSYEKL in the germline V gene. DNA of the CDR3: TGCGCCAGCAGCTATCAGTGGACAGCCGTCTCTGGAAACACCATATATTTT. It encodes CASSYQWTAVSGNTIYF.

V is TRBV27 and J is TRBJ2-7, with 12 bases identical to TRBD2. CDR3 length equals 16 residues. The germline V gene encodes CDR1 MNHEY and CDR2 SMNVEV (reference sequence). With 4 bases clipped from V and 3 bases from J, the junction kept 7 bases outside the gene matches. The CDR3 DNA follows: TGTGCCAGCAGTTCTAGACTAGCGGGAGTGATCTACGAGCAGTACTTC. This codes for CASSSRLAGVIYEQYF.

This chain connects TRBV7-9 to TRBJ1-1; maybe TRBD1 (5 bases). The length of the CDR3 is 14 residues. V lost 3 bases and J 1 base, leaving 9 bases between the germline ends. CDR1 is SEHNR, CDR2 FQNEAQ, per germline (reference sequence). The DNA for the CDR3 is TGTGCCAGCAGCTTTAGGGGCACGAACACTGAAGCTTTCTTT. It encodes CASSFRGTNTEAFF.

The chain combines TRBV5-6 with TRBJ2-5; TRBD2 might be the D (6 bases). Trimming pared 10 bases from V and 1 base from J, leaving 14 bases between. This CDR3 spans 13 amino acids. The germline V gene has CDR1 SGHDT and CDR2 YYEEEE. The CDR3 loop reads CAGGKGGQETQYF. CDR3 nucleotide sequence: TGTGCCGGAGGGAAGGGCGGCCAAGAGACCCAGTACTTC.

The chain is built from TRBV9 and TRBJ2-3; TRBD1 matches at 10 bases. V trimming: 4 bases; J trimming: 3 bases; junction bases outside the gene matches: 8. There are 16 residues in the CDR3. In germline, CDR1 is SGDLS, CDR2 YYNGEE. CDR3 coding DNA: TGTGCCAGCAGCCCCCGGACAGGGGGGGTGACAGATACGCAGTATTTT. Translating gives CASSPRTGGVTDTQYF.

This chain uses TRBV27 with TRBJ1-1, with D maybe TRBD1 (5 bases). V lost 3 bases and J lost 5, with 13 bases in between. The CDR3 has 14 residues. Per germline, CDR1 MNHEY and CDR2 SMNVEV (reference sequence). CDR3 sequence (DNA): TGTGCCAGCAGTTTTTTGGGGGGGGGTACTGAAGCTTTCTTT. This encodes CASSFLGGGTEAFF.

The rearrangement joins TRBV9 to TRBJ2-6, with TRBD2 identical over 7 bases. The junction had 8 bases not matched to a gene; V was cut back by 3 bases and J by 2 bases. The CDR3 is made up of 17 amino acids. CDR1 and CDR2 from the germline V gene are SGDLS and YYNGEE. CDR3 nucleotides: TGTGCCAGCAGCGAGGGACTATTAATCGCTGGGGCCAACGTCCTGACTTTC. Amino acid sequence: CASSEGLLIAGANVLTF. The full variable domain, completed using reference TRBV9 and TRBJ2-6, is DSGVTQTPKHLITATGQRVTLRCSPRSGDLSVYWYQQSLDQGLQFLIQYYNGEERAKGNILERFSAQQFPDLHSELNLSSLELGDSALYFCASSEGLLIAGANVLTFGAGSRLTVL.

This chain uses TRBV6-4 with TRBJ2-3; TRBD1 might be the D (5 bases). V lost 3 bases, J lost 2 bases, and 6 bases lay in between. The CDR3 loop spans 13 amino acids. Germline lookup yields CDR1 MRHNA and CDR2 SNTAGT. In DNA form, the CDR3 reads TGTGCCAGCAGTGAAGGGGCCACAGATACGCAGTATTTT. Amino acid sequence: CASSEGATDTQYF.

The chain recombines TRBV19 with TRBJ1-5; D is possibly TRBD1 (5 bases). The germline V gene encodes CDR1 LNHDA and CDR2 SQIVND (reference sequence). The CDR3 has 18 residues. Trimming left V 3 bases short and J 4 bases short, with 22 bases between. CDR3 loop: CASSMLIQEYGLNQPQHF. In nucleotides, the CDR3 is TGTGCCAGTAGTATGTTGATACAGGAATATGGTCTTAATCAGCCCCAGCATTTT. The full variable domain, its missing parts supplied by reference TRBV19 and TRBJ1-5, is DGGITQSPKYLFRKEGQNVTLSCEQNLNHDAMYWYRQDPGQGLRLIYYSQIVNDFQKGDIAEGYSVSREKKESFPLTVTSAQKNPTAFYLCASSMLIQEYGLNQPQHFGDGTRLSIL.

J is TRBJ1-4 and V is TRBV6-4; D unresolved. The CDR3 totals 15 residues. The V and J ends lost 0 bases and 7 bases respectively, with 12 bases between them. The germline V gene has CDR1 MRHNA and CDR2 SNTAGT. CDR3 amino acids: CASSDSGERPEKLFF. CDR3 DNA: TGTGCCAGCAGTGACTCGGGAGAGCGACCTGAAAAACTGTTTTTT.

The genes are TRBV4-1 and TRBJ2-7; 11 positions agree with TRBD2. V was pared by 2 bases and J by 4 bases, with 4 bases of the junction left unmatched. This CDR3 region has 15 residues. CDR1 is MGHRA, CDR2 YSYEKL, per germline. The CDR3 nucleotides read TGCGCCAGCAGCCAATCTGCTAGCGGGAGGTACGAGCAGTACTTC. It codes for CASSQSASGRYEQYF.

This sequence joins TRBV7-2 and TRBJ1-5; D is possibly TRBD1 (5 bases). The CDR3 extends over 14 amino acids. V dropped 2 bases and J dropped 7 bases, with 12 bases sitting between them. CDR1 and CDR2 (germline): SGHTA, FQGNSA. The CDR3 sequence: CASSLMGGQQPQHF. As DNA, the CDR3 is TGTGCCAGCAGCTTAATGGGGGGTCAACAGCCCCAGCATTTT.

This chain joins TRBV14 and TRBJ2-2; 7 bases are shared with TRBD2. Per the germline V gene, CDR1 is SGHDN and CDR2 is FVKESK. The CDR3 is 16 amino acids. J was trimmed by 1 base and V by 1 base; bases with no gene match: 3. The CDR3 bases are TGTGCCAGCAGCCAAGTACCGGGGGGGAACACCGGGGAGCTGTTTTTT. It translates to CASSQVPGGNTGELFF.

J is TRBJ1-5 and V is TRBV28; D is ambiguous. There are 12 residues in the CDR3. The germline V and J ends were trimmed by 5 bases and 6 bases, with 8 bases remaining between them. Germline V gene sequence: CDR1 MDHEN, CDR2 SYDVKM. CDR3 residues: CASSQYSQPQHF. The CDR3 coding sequence is TGTGCCAGCAGTCAATATAGTCAGCCCCAGCATTTT.

CDR3 DNA: TGCGCCAGCAGGCCTAATAGGGGCCCGAACACTGAAGCTTTCTTT. Translated: CASRPNRGPNTEAFF. This chain uses TRBV5-1 with TRBJ1-1, with D possibly matching TRBD1 (5 bases). V was cut by 5 bases and J by 1 base, with 15 bases left in between. This CDR3 comprises 15 residues. Germline CDR1 SGHRS, CDR2 YFSETQ.

The chain employs TRBV5-6 and TRBJ1-1, with TRBD1 matching 9 bases. V lost 4 bases, J lost 6 bases, and 4 bases stayed unmatched. This CDR3 has 13 amino acids. Germline values: CDR1 SGHDT, CDR2 YYEEEE. The CDR3 spells CASSRQGVAEAFF. The CDR3 bases are TGTGCCAGCAGCAGACAGGGGGTCGCTGAAGCTTTCTTT.

The chain has TRBV19 and TRBJ1-5, with TRBD1 identical over 8 bases. From germline, CDR1 is LNHDA and CDR2 SQIVND (reference sequence). The CDR3 consists of 13 residues. Germline trimming cut 7 bases from V and 4 bases from J; bases unmatched to any gene: 3. The CDR3 sequence is CASTGTGNQPQHF. CDR3 nucleotide sequence: TGTGCCAGTACCGGGACAGGTAATCAGCCCCAGCATTTT.

V and J are TRBV7-2 and TRBJ2-7; the D gene is possibly TRBD2 (5 bases). The CDR3 has 15 residues. Between the trimmed V and J ends, which lost 0 bases and 6 bases, there was a span of 15 bases. Germline CDR1 SGHTA, CDR2 FQGNSA. The CDR3 spells CASSLAKEPEGEQYF. CDR3 bases: TGTGCCAGCAGCTTAGCTAAGGAACCCGAGGGCGAGCAGTACTTC.

V gene TRBV6-4 combines with J gene TRBJ2-3, with D perhaps matching TRBD2 (5 bases). Trimming cost V 4 bases and J 1 base, with 6 bases left between them. Germline V CDR1 and CDR2: MRHNA, SNTAGT. This CDR3 is built from 13 residues. CDR3 nucleotides: TGTGCCAGCAGTGTTAGCGGCACAGATACGCAGTATTTT. It codes for CASSVSGTDTQYF.